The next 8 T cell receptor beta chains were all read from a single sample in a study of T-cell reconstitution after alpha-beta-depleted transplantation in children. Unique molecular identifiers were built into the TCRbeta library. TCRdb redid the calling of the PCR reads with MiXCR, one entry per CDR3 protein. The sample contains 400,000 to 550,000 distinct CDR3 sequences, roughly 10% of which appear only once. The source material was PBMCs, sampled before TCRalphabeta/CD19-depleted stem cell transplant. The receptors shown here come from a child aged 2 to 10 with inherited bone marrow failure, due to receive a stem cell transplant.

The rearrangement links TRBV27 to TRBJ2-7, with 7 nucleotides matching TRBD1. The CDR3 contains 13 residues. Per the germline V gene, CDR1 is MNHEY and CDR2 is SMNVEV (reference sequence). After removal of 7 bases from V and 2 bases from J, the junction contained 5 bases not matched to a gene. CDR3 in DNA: TGTGCCAGCAAACAGGGGCACACCTACGAGCAGTACTTC. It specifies CASKQGHTYEQYF.

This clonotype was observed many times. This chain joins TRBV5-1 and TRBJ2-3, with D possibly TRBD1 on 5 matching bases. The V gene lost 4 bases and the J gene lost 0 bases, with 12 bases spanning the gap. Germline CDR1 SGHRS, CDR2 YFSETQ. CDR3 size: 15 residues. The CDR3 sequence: CASSRQPPSTDTQYF. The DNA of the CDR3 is TGCGCCAGCAGCCGACAGCCCCCTAGCACAGATACGCAGTATTTT.

The CDR3 DNA follows: TGCAGCGTTGCCTGGACTAGCGTTAATGAGCAGTTCTTC. This codes for CSVAWTSVNEQFF. The chain employs TRBV29-1 and TRBJ2-1; 9 bases are shared with TRBD2. This CDR3 has 13 amino acids. The V and J ends lost 4 bases and 7 bases, in that order; junction bases with no gene match: 5. CDR1 is SQVTM and CDR2 is ANQGSEA in the germline V gene.

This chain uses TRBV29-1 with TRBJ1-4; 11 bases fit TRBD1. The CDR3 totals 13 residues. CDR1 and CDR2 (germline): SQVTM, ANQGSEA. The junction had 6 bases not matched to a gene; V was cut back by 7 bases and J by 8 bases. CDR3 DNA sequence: TGCAGCGGGACCGGGACAGGGGGGGAAAAACTGTTTTTT. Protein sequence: CSGTGTGGEKLFF.

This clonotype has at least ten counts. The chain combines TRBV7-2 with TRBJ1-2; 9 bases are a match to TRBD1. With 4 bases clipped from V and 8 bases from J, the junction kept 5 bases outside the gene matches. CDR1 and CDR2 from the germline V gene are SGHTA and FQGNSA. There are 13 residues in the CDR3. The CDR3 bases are TGTGCCAGCAGCTGGGGACAGGGAGAGGGCTACACCTTC. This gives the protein CASSWGQGEGYTF.

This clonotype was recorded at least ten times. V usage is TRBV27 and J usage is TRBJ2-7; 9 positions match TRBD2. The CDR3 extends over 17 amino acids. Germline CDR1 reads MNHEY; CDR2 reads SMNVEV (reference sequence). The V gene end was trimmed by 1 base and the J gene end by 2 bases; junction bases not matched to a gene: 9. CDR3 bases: TGTGCCAGCAGTTTATTCATGACTAGCGGCAGAACCTACGAGCAGTACTTC. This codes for CASSLFMTSGRTYEQYF.

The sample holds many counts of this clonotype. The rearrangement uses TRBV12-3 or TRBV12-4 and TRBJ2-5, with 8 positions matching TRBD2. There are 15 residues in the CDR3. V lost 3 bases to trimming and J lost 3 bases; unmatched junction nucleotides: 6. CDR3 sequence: CASSLNGRGEETQYF. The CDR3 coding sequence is TGTGCCAGCAGTTTGAACGGGAGGGGCGAAGAGACCCAGTACTTC.

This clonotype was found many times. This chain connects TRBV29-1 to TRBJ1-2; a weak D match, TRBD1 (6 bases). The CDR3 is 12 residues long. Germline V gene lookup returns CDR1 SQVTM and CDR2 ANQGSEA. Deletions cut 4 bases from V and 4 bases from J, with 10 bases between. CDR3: CSVGRGSYGYTF. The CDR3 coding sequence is TGCAGCGTTGGCAGGGGTAGCTATGGCTACACCTTC.